This T cell receptor beta chain was sequenced for a study of post-analysis software for immune sequencing data. Study summary: There were relapsing-remitting, secondary progressive and progressive-relapsing multiple sclerosis among the disease courses included.

Study-wide results and limits: In patients, TRBV5-6, TRBV5-1 and TRBV20-1 belonged to roughly five TRBV segments found more frequently than in controls. Those with multiple sclerosis, the patient group, showed significantly lower normalized Chao1 diversity than controls.

Details on this clonotype: Its target is not known.

CDR1 is MNHEY, CDR2 SVGEGT, per germline. V was clipped by 4 bases and J by 2 bases; unmatched bases: 5. This CDR3 is built from 15 residues. Unique molecular identifiers were built into the TCR beta cDNA libraries. Using its own MiXCR run on the PCR reads, TCRdb lists one record per CDR3 protein. The table shows 750,000 to 950,000 distinct CDR3 sequences, with about 57% occurring only once. The V and J genes are TRBV6-2 or TRBV6-3 and TRBJ1-1, with 9 bases aligning to TRBD1. Sequenced material: blood. The receptor was isolated from a girl between 10 and 17 years old with multiple sclerosis. The CDR3 sequence: CASSFRQGGNTEAFF. CDR3 sequence (DNA): TGTGCCAGCAGTTTTCGACAGGGGGGCAACACTGAAGCTTTCTTT.